Each of the 24 T cell receptor beta chains below was sequenced from the same sample in a study of identical twins. TCRdb passed the 5' RACE reads through MiXCR, listing each CDR3 protein once. The sample includes hundreds of thousands of distinct CDR3 sequences, roughly an eighth of them seen just once. This sample also belongs to another study, concerning yellow fever vaccine responses in identical twins.

The specimen was CD8+ T cells sorted from blood. These receptors were obtained from a woman under 30 in good health.

V usage is TRBV4-1 and J usage is TRBJ2-7; 9 nucleotides line up with TRBD1. After removal of 1 base from V and 6 bases from J, the junction contained 4 bases not matched to a gene. This CDR3 is built from 14 residues. The germline CDR1 and CDR2 sequences are MGHRA and YSYEKL. The CDR3 reads CASSQGQGGSEQYF. CDR3 sequence (DNA): TGCGCCAGCAGCCAAGGACAGGGGGGGAGCGAGCAGTACTTC.

This sequence joins TRBV20-1 and TRBJ2-5, with 8 positions matching TRBD2. The CDR3 totals 15 residues. V shed 0 bases and J 5 bases; nucleotides not matched to a gene: 8. Germline V lookup: CDR1 DFQATT, CDR2 SNEGSKA (reference sequence). The DNA for the CDR3 is TGCAGTGCTAGAGAGACAGCGGGGGAGTGGGAGACCCAGTACTTC. Encoded protein: CSARETAGEWETQYF.

This sequence joins TRBV7-8 and TRBJ2-3, with 11 bases aligning to TRBD2. Trimming took 1 base from V and 2 from J; bases not matched to a gene: 2. The CDR3 extends over 16 amino acids. Germline CDR1 is SGHVS and CDR2 is FQNEAQ. The CDR3 protein is CASSLELAGDTDTQYF. The CDR3 coding sequence is TGTGCCAGCAGCTTAGAACTAGCGGGAGACACAGATACGCAGTATTTT.

This chain links TRBV4-1 with TRBJ2-7, with D unresolved. CDR1 and CDR2 from the germline V gene are MGHRA and YSYEKL. The CDR3 contains 11 residues. Trimming removed 3 bases from V and 9 bases from J, with 9 bases in between. In DNA form, the CDR3 reads TGCGCCAGCAGCCAGCAGGACGTGCAGTACTTC. Its protein product is CASSQQDVQYF.

V usage is TRBV2 and J usage is TRBJ2-5; no firm D call. The CDR3 is 16 residues long. V lost 0 bases and J lost 0, with 11 bases in between. Germline loops: CDR1 SNHLY, CDR2 FYNNEI. The CDR3 sequence is CASSEAVRAYQETQYF. CDR3 DNA: TGTGCCAGCAGTGAAGCGGTCCGGGCCTACCAAGAGACCCAGTACTTC.

This clonotype appeared a few times. The V and J genes are TRBV7-6 and TRBJ1-1, with 8 bases aligning to TRBD1. The germline V gene encodes CDR1 SGHVS and CDR2 FNYEAQ. CDR3 length: 15 amino acids. The junction had 9 bases not matched to a gene; V was cut back by 5 bases and J by 4 bases. CDR3 DNA: TGTGCCAGCAGCCAGACAGGGGTTGGGGCCACTGAAGCTTTCTTT. Translating gives CASSQTGVGATEAFF.

The chain carries TRBV7-9 and TRBJ2-7; 7 bases are shared with TRBD2. J was trimmed by 4 bases and V by 9 bases; bases with no gene match: 15. The CDR3 length is 15 residues. CDR1 and CDR2 (germline): SEHNR, FQNEAQ (reference sequence). The CDR3 DNA reads as TGTGCCAGTCAACCCTCGGGGGAGGGCCGGTACGAGCAGTACTTC. Amino acids: CASQPSGEGRYEQYF.

Many counts were recorded for this clonotype. The chain combines TRBV21-1 with TRBJ2-7; TRBD2 is the table's D call, not checked against the DNA. TRBV21-1 is a pseudogene. CDR3 length: 13 amino acids. Written as DNA, the CDR3 is TGTGCCAGCAGCAGGACTGGCCCTGGCGAGCAGTACGTC. Amino acids: CASSRTGPGEQYV.

This clonotype was recorded at least ten times. The chain employs TRBV7-9 and TRBJ2-4; D not resolved. V was cut by 6 bases and J by 6 bases, with 18 bases left in between. CDR1 SEHNR and CDR2 FQNEAQ come from the germline V gene (reference sequence). The CDR3 has 15 amino acids. The CDR3 sequence: CASSSDEQPLNIQYF. The CDR3 bases are TGTGCCAGCAGTTCTGACGAGCAGCCGCTAAACATTCAGTACTTC. Drawing the rest from reference TRBV7-9 and TRBJ2-4, the complete variable domain is DTGVSQNPRHKITKRGQNVTFRCDPISEHNRLYWYRQTLGQGPEFLTYFQNEAQLEKSRLLSDRFSAERPKGSFSTLEIQRTEQGDSAMYLCASSSDEQPLNIQYFGAGTRLSVL.

The chain combines TRBV20-1 with TRBJ2-3; 11 bases agree with TRBD2. The germline CDR1 and CDR2 sequences are DFQATT and SNEGSKA (reference sequence). With V trimmed by 2 bases and J by 1 base, 8 bases remained unmatched. The CDR3 is 17 residues long. The CDR3 region is CSARLSGRALGTDTQYF. CDR3 DNA: TGCAGTGCTAGACTTAGCGGGAGGGCCTTGGGCACAGATACGCAGTATTTT.

The V call is TRBV10-3, the J call TRBJ2-7; D may be TRBD1 (6 bases). Germline CDR1 is ENHRY and CDR2 is SYGVKD. Trimming removed 5 bases at V and 3 bases at J, with 8 bases between. CDR3 length: 12 amino acids. The CDR3 sequence is CAISTDSYEQYV. Written as DNA, the CDR3 is TGTGCCATCAGTACGGACAGCTACGAGCAGTACGTC.

The rearrangement joins TRBV7-9 to TRBJ2-3; 9 positions match TRBD1. The J segment lost 6 bases and the V segment lost 4 bases, leaving 8 bases of the junction unmatched. Germline V lookup: CDR1 SEHNR, CDR2 FQNEAQ (reference sequence). The CDR3 covers 15 residues. CDR3 sequence: CASSSRQGELDTQYF. The DNA of the CDR3 is TGTGCCAGCAGCTCCCGACAGGGGGAATTGGATACGCAGTATTTT.

The rearrangement joins TRBV9 to TRBJ2-7; D uncertain. This CDR3 is built from 13 residues. Germline lookup yields CDR1 SGDLS and CDR2 YYNGEE. The V end was cut by 0 bases, the J end by 0 bases, with 4 bases between. The CDR3 nucleotides read TGTGCCAGCAGCGTAGGGATCTCCTACGAGCAGTACTTC. Translating gives CASSVGISYEQYF. The variable domain in full, with the rest retrieved from reference TRBV9 and TRBJ2-7, is DSGVTQTPKHLITATGQRVTLRCSPRSGDLSVYWYQQSLDQGLQFLIQYYNGEERAKGNILERFSAQQFPDLHSELNLSSLELGDSALYFCASSVGISYEQYFGPGTRLTVT.

This clonotype was counted many times. The V and J genes are TRBV5-1 and TRBJ2-7; a weak D match, TRBD2 (5 bases). The germline V gene has CDR1 SGHRS and CDR2 YFSETQ. The V end lost 6 bases, the J end lost 1 base, and 11 bases lay between the germline ends. This CDR3 region has 13 residues. The CDR3 sequence: CASTDTRSYEQYF. Written as DNA, the CDR3 is TGCGCCAGCACCGACACTAGATCCTACGAGCAGTACTTC.

This clonotype was seen a handful of times. The chain couples TRBV4-1 to TRBJ1-5, with D possibly matching TRBD1 (6 bases). Between the trimmed V and J ends, which lost 0 bases and 7 bases, there was a span of 19 bases. The CDR3 runs 17 residues. Germline-derived CDR1 and CDR2 are MGHRA and YSYEKL. The CDR3 nucleotides are TGCGCCAGCAGCCAAGATGGTGGCAGGGGAGGTGGGCAGCCCCAGCATTTT. Translation: CASSQDGGRGGGQPQHF.

The sample holds many counts of this clonotype. V gene TRBV7-2 combines with J gene TRBJ2-5; D perhaps matches TRBD2 (5 bases). The CDR3 is 13 amino acids. The V end lost 2 bases, the J end lost 6 bases, and 10 bases lay between the germline ends. Germline V gene lookup returns CDR1 SGHTA and CDR2 FQGNSA. The CDR3 DNA is TGTGCCAGCAGCTTAATGCTAGCAAAGACCCAGTACTTC. Its translation is CASSLMLAKTQYF. Complete variable domain (other parts from reference TRBV7-2 and TRBJ2-5): GAGVSQSPSNKVTEKGKDVELRCDPISGHTALYWYRQSLGQGLEFLIYFQGNSAPDKSGLPSDRFSAERTGGSVSTLTIQRTQQEDSAVYLCASSLMLAKTQYFGPGTRLLVL.

This clonotype showed up just a few times. V usage is TRBV28 and J usage is TRBJ2-5, with D hard to call. The CDR3 consists of 16 residues. V gave up 2 bases and J gave up 3 bases, with 16 bases separating them. CDR1 MDHEN and CDR2 SYDVKM come from the germline V gene. For the CDR3, the DNA is TGTGCCAGCAGTTTAGGATATACCCCTGGGGAAGAGACCCAGTACTTC. Encoded protein: CASSLGYTPGEETQYF.

The V and J genes are TRBV3-1 and TRBJ2-7; D is undetermined. The germline CDR1 and CDR2 sequences are LGHDT and YNNKEL (reference sequence). V dropped 0 bases and J dropped 3 bases, with 9 bases sitting between them. This CDR3 has 14 amino acids. DNA of the CDR3: TGTGCCAGCAGCCAAGAATCCACAGTCTACGAGCAGTACTTC. Its translation is CASSQESTVYEQYF.

This clonotype was counted at least ten times. The chain carries TRBV12-3 or TRBV12-4 and TRBJ2-2; 8 bases fit TRBD1. V lost 7 bases and J lost 3; bases outside the gene matches: 7. The CDR3 totals 15 residues. The CDR3: CASTLDRGDTGELFF. As DNA, the CDR3 is TGTGCCAGCACCCTAGACAGGGGAGACACCGGGGAGCTGTTTTTT.

This clonotype was found a few times. The chain links TRBV12-3 or TRBV12-4 to TRBJ1-1, with 10 bases that match TRBD1. The CDR3 loop spans 14 amino acids. V dropped 6 bases and J dropped 8; count of bases not matched to a gene: 9. The CDR3, as DNA: TGTGCCAGCAGGCCGGGACAGGGGCGTCCGGAAGCTTTCTTT. This translates into CASRPGQGRPEAFF.

This clonotype has just a few counts. The J gene is TRBJ2-3, the V gene TRBV28, with a possible D match to TRBD2 (5 bases). Germline loops: CDR1 MDHEN, CDR2 SYDVKM. Between the trimmed V and J ends, which lost 6 bases and 2 bases, there was a span of 9 bases. The CDR3 has 13 residues. The CDR3 DNA reads TGTGCCAGCAGAGTGAGGGTCACAGATACGCAGTATTTT. Its translation is CASRVRVTDTQYF. The whole variable domain, remainder taken from reference TRBV28 and TRBJ2-3, is DVKVTQSSRYLVKRTGEKVFLECVQDMDHENMFWYRQDPGLGLRLIYFSYDVKMKEKGDIPEGYSVSREKKERFSLILESASTNQTSMYLCASRVRVTDTQYFGPGTRLTVL.

The chain links TRBV7-9 to TRBJ1-4; D gene unclear. The CDR3 extends over 15 amino acids. CDR1 and CDR2 (germline): SEHNR, FQNEAQ (reference sequence). The V end lost 5 bases, the J end lost 2 bases, and 12 bases lay between the germline ends. The DNA for the CDR3 is TGTGCCAGCAGCCCGGCGAAAGTCACTAATGAAAAACTGTTTTTT. Encoded protein: CASSPAKVTNEKLFF. The full variable domain, completed using reference TRBV7-9 and TRBJ1-4, is DTGVSQNPRHKITKRGQNVTFRCDPISEHNRLYWYRQTLGQGPEFLTYFQNEAQLEKSRLLSDRFSAERPKGSFSTLEIQRTEQGDSAMYLCASSPAKVTNEKLFFGSGTQLSVL.

This clonotype turned up a few times. The V and J genes are TRBV3-1 and TRBJ2-1; TRBD2 aligns across 11 bases. CDR3 length equals 16 residues. Germline V gene sequence: CDR1 LGHDT, CDR2 YNNKEL (reference sequence). After removal of 1 base from V and 7 bases from J, the junction contained 6 bases not matched to a gene. CDR3 loop: CASSQVGTSGINEQFF. Here the CDR3 DNA reads TGTGCCAGCAGCCAAGTAGGGACTAGCGGAATAAATGAGCAGTTCTTC.

A few counts support this clonotype. This chain connects TRBV27 to TRBJ2-7, with 10 positions matching TRBD2. Trimming took 4 bases from V and 4 from J; bases not matched to a gene: 7. The CDR3 consists of 15 residues. The V gene's germline CDR1 is MNHEY and CDR2 SMNVEV (reference sequence). The CDR3 region has the DNA TGTGCCAGCAGTTGGGCTAGCGGGAGTCCTTACGAGCAGTACTTC. It specifies CASSWASGSPYEQYF.